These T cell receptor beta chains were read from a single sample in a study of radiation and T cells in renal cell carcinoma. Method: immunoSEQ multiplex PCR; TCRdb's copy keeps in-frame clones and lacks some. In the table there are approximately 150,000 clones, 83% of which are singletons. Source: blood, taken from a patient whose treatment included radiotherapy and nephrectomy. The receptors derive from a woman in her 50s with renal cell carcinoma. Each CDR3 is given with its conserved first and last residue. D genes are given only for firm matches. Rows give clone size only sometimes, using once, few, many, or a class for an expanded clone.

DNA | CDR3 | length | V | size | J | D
TGTGCCAGCACCCAGGACAGGGATAATGAAAAACTGTTTTTT | CASTQDRDNEKLFF | 14 | TRBV6-5 | . | TRBJ1-4 | TRBD1
TGTGCCAGCAGCTGGGCGGGGGCTCTCTCCTACAATGAGCAGTTCTTC | CASSWAGALSYNEQFF | 16 | TRBV5-6 | . | TRBJ2-1 | .
TGTGCCAGCAGTGGACCCTTTTACGAGCAGTACTTC | CASSGPFYEQYF | 12 | TRBV6-1 | . | TRBJ2-7 | .
TGTGCCAGCAGGGGGGACAGTAAAGAGACCCAGTACTTC | CASRGDSKETQYF | 13 | TRBV2 | . | TRBJ2-5 | TRBD1
TGTGCCAGCAGCCAAACTACAGGATTGGGGTACGAGCAGTACTTC | CASSQTTGLGYEQYF | 15 | TRBV5-6 | . | TRBJ2-7 | .
TGCGCCAGCAGCTTGTTTGACGGAATAGAGACCCAGTACTTC | CASSLFDGIETQYF | 14 | TRBV5-1 | . | TRBJ2-5 | .
TGCGCCAGCAGCCAAGATCGGCAGGGGAATTCACCCCTCCACTTT | CASSQDRQGNSPLHF | 15 | TRBV4-3 | few | TRBJ1-6 | .
TGTGCCAGCAGTTTATATGCGGGTGGCTATGGCTACACCTTC | CASSLYAGGYGYTF | 14 | TRBV28 | . | TRBJ1-2 | .
TGTGCCAGCAGCTTAACGCGGGAGTTAGCCGGGGAGCTGTTTTTT | CASSLTRELAGELFF | 15 | TRBV7-2 | once | TRBJ2-2 | TRBD2
TGTGCCAGCAGCGCATCCCTAGCGGGAGGGGCAGATACGCAGTATTTT | CASSASLAGGADTQYF | 16 | TRBV9 | . | TRBJ2-3 | TRBD2
TGTGCCAGCAGTTACTCGATCCCGGGGGGGACTGAAGCTTTCTTT | CASSYSIPGGTEAFF | 15 | TRBV6-5 | . | TRBJ1-1 | .
TGCGCCAGCAGCTTTAGCTACGAGCAGTACTTC | CASSFSYEQYF | 11 | TRBV5-1 | . | TRBJ2-7 | .
TGTGCCAGCAGTGAAGGGGGGGAACAGGGGGTAACTGAAGCTTTCTTT | CASSEGGEQGVTEAFF | 16 | TRBV25-1 | . | TRBJ1-1 | TRBD1
TGCGCCAGCAGCTTGGCCGGGCAGGGGAAGGACGAGCAGTACTTC | CASSLAGQGKDEQYF | 15 | TRBV5-1 | . | TRBJ2-7 | .
TGCGCCAGCAGCCAAGACAAGGGACAGGGCGAACTGTTTTTT | CASSQDKGQGELFF | 14 | TRBV4-3 | . | TRBJ1-4 | TRBD1